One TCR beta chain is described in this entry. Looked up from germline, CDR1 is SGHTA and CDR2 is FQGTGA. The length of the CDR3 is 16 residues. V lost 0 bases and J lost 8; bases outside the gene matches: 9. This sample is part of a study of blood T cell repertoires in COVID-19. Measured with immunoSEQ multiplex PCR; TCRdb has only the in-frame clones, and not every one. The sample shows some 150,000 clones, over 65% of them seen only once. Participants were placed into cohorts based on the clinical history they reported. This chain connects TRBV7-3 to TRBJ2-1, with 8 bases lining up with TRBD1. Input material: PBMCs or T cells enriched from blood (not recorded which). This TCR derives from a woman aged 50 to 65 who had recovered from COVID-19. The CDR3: CASSLTSGQGLHEQFF. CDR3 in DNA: TGTGCCAGCAGCTTAACGAGTGGACAGGGACTGCATGAGCAGTTCTTC. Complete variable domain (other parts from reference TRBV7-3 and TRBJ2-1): GAGVSQTPSNKVTEKGKYVELRCDPISGHTALYWYRQSLGQGPEFLIYFQGTGAADDSGLPNDRFFAVRPEGSVSTLKIQRTERGDSAVYLCASSLTSGQGLHEQFFGPGTRLTVL.